This T cell receptor beta chain emerged from a study of T-cell reconstitution after alpha-beta-depleted transplantation in children. TCRbeta library construction was performed incorporating unique molecular identifiers. TCRdb fed the PCR reads into MiXCR, producing one record per CDR3 protein. The sample shows 200,000 to 300,000 distinct CDR3 sequences, 9.5% to 15% of them seen only once. Germline V gene sequence: CDR1 MRHNA, CDR2 SNTAGT. The CDR3 extends over 19 amino acids. V lost 6 bases to trimming and J lost 0 bases; unmatched junction nucleotides: 10. This TCR was sampled from a human donor who donated a stem cell graft to a child with acute lymphoblastic leukemia. This specimen consisted of PBMCs from the stem cell graft donor, obtained from the stem cell graft. This sequence joins TRBV6-4 and TRBJ2-1, with TRBD2 identical over 14 bases. CDR3 coding DNA: TGTGCCAGCAGCTTGACTAGCGGGGGGGCTTATCTCTCCTACAATGAGCAGTTCTTC. This codes for CASSLTSGGAYLSYNEQFF.